The subject of this entry is one T cell receptor beta chain. TCRdb's table, derived via immunoSEQ multiplex PCR, lists solely in-frame clones and lacks some. The table lists a few hundred thousand clones, approximately 96% of them singletons. The CDR3 is 12 residues long. Germline V lookup: CDR1 MNHEY, CDR2 SVGAGI. With V trimmed by 7 bases and J by 15 bases, 11 bases remained unmatched. The sample is drawn from a study of shared clonotypes between healthy human individuals. This rearrangement joins TRBV6-5 to TRBJ2-1; 8 positions agree with TRBD2. The receptor was isolated from a man aged 30 to 39 in good health. The sample taken for sequencing was memory CD8+ T cells sorted from blood. Subset specified: CD45RO+ cells pooled with CCR7-negative TemRA cells. CDR3 in DNA: TGTGCCAGCACCGGACCGGGACTAGGGACGTTCTTC. Translation: CASTGPGLGTFF.